A selection of T cell receptor beta chains follows, all from one sample in a study of cytomegalovirus exposure and HLA in healthy donors. The repertoire was sequenced with immunoSEQ multiplex PCR; TCRdb's copy has only in-frame clones and lacks some. Seen here are about 200,000 clones, roughly 13% observed once, and the top ten hold roughly 7.7%. The sequenced material came from PBMCs. Receptors were obtained from a man aged 45-65 years in good health and CMV-seropositive. Each CDR3 is given with its conserved first and last residue. A D gene is named only where the DNA matches it firmly. The listing skips clone size in some rows; elsewhere it reads once, few, many or a size class.

len: 14
v_gene: TRBV6-5
d_gene: NA
abundance: few
j_gene: TRBJ1-1
CDR3nt: TGTGCCAGCAACGCCCGACAGATGAACACTGAAGCTTTCTTT
CDR3aa: CASNARQMNTEAFF

len: 15
v_gene: TRBV5-1
d_gene: TRBD1
abundance: few
j_gene: TRBJ2-4
CDR3nt: TGCGCCAGCAGCGCCGGACAGGGGGCATCGAACATTCAGTACTTC
CDR3aa: CASSAGQGASNIQYF

len: 15
v_gene: TRBV7-9
d_gene: NA
abundance: NA
j_gene: TRBJ2-3
CDR3nt: TGTGCCAGCAGCTCTCGGGGGATTAGGTCAGATACGCAGTATTTT
CDR3aa: CASSSRGIRSDTQYF

len: 15
v_gene: TRBV27
d_gene: NA
abundance: NA
j_gene: TRBJ1-1
CDR3nt: TGTGCCAGCAGTTTAGGGCCGGCAACGAACACTGAAGCTTTCTTT
CDR3aa: CASSLGPATNTEAFF

len: 14
v_gene: TRBV5-1
d_gene: NA
abundance: NA
j_gene: TRBJ2-6
CDR3nt: TGCGCCAGCACAGAAAGCTCTGGGGCCAACGTCCTGACTTTC
CDR3aa: CASTESSGANVLTF

len: 13
v_gene: TRBV18
d_gene: NA
abundance: few
j_gene: TRBJ1-2
CDR3nt: TGTGCCAGCTCACACACAGCTAACTATGGCTACACCTTC
CDR3aa: CASSHTANYGYTF

len: 14
v_gene: TRBV6-5
d_gene: NA
abundance: NA
j_gene: TRBJ2-5
CDR3nt: TGTGCCAGCAGTGGCAAAGCTAGCCAAGAGACCCAGTACTTC
CDR3aa: CASSGKASQETQYF

len: 13
v_gene: TRBV15
d_gene: TRBD1
abundance: NA
j_gene: TRBJ1-5
CDR3nt: TGTGCCACCAGCGCAGGGGGAAATCAGCCCCAGCATTTT
CDR3aa: CATSAGGNQPQHF

len: 14
v_gene: TRBV6-5
d_gene: NA
abundance: few
j_gene: TRBJ1-1
CDR3nt: TGTGCCAGCAAACCGGAGAGCAGGAACACTGAAGCTTTCTTT
CDR3aa: CASKPESRNTEAFF

len: 14
v_gene: TRBV11-3
d_gene: TRBD1
abundance: few
j_gene: TRBJ1-1
CDR3nt: TGTGCCAGCAGCTCCAGACAGGGAATCACTGAAGCTTTCTTT
CDR3aa: CASSSRQGITEAFF

len: 15
v_gene: TRBV7-2
d_gene: TRBD1
abundance: NA
j_gene: TRBJ1-1
CDR3nt: TGTGCCAGCAGCTCAGACAGGGGCTCGAACACTGAAGCTTTCTTT
CDR3aa: CASSSDRGSNTEAFF

len: 15
v_gene: TRBV5-6
d_gene: NA
abundance: few
j_gene: TRBJ2-3
CDR3nt: TGTGCCAGCAGCTTTGGACAGAGAATCACAGATACGCAGTATTTT
CDR3aa: CASSFGQRITDTQYF

len: 12
v_gene: TRBV19
d_gene: NA
abundance: few
j_gene: TRBJ1-1
CDR3nt: TGTGCCAGTAGTATACAGGGCACTGAAGCTTTCTTT
CDR3aa: CASSIQGTEAFF

len: 12
v_gene: TRBV29-1
d_gene: NA
abundance: NA
j_gene: TRBJ2-5
CDR3nt: TGCAGCGTTTCTATATCCCAAGAGACCCAGTACTTC
CDR3aa: CSVSISQETQYF

len: 18
v_gene: TRBV7-9
d_gene: TRBD1
abundance: NA
j_gene: TRBJ1-1
CDR3nt: TGTGCCAGCAGCCAGCGGACAGGGTGGAGAAATATGAACACTGAAGCTTTCTTT
CDR3aa: CASSQRTGWRNMNTEAFF

len: 16
v_gene: TRBV18
d_gene: TRBD1
abundance: NA
j_gene: TRBJ2-6
CDR3nt: TGTGCCAGCTCCTCACAGGGGAGTCCTGGGGCCAACGTCCTGACTTTC
CDR3aa: CASSSQGSPGANVLTF

len: 14
v_gene: TRBV5-8
d_gene: TRBD1
abundance: NA
j_gene: TRBJ2-5
CDR3nt: TGTGCCAGCAGCCCGGACAGGACCCAAGAGACCCAGTACTTC
CDR3aa: CASSPDRTQETQYF

len: 14
v_gene: TRBV7-3
d_gene: TRBD2
abundance: NA
j_gene: TRBJ2-7
CDR3nt: TGTGCCAGCAGCTTAAAGGGACTAGCCAGGGAGCAGTACTTC
CDR3aa: CASSLKGLAREQYF

len: 16
v_gene: TRBV18
d_gene: TRBD1
abundance: few
j_gene: TRBJ1-5
CDR3nt: TGTGCCAGCTCCAAGGGAACAGGGGTGTTGGGGCAGCCCCAGCATTTT
CDR3aa: CASSKGTGVLGQPQHF

len: 16
v_gene: TRBV5-1
d_gene: NA
abundance: NA
j_gene: TRBJ1-6
CDR3nt: TGCGCCAGCAGCCCCGGGGGAAACTCCTATAATTCACCCCTCCACTTT
CDR3aa: CASSPGGNSYNSPLHF